The source of this T cell receptor beta chain is a study of cytomegalovirus exposure and HLA in healthy donors. Findings and caveats of the study: Later analysis indicated greater clonal expansion among HLA-associated TCR beta chains than among equally common other chains.

J lost 3 bases, V lost 5 bases, and 4 bases had no gene match. The CDR3 is 14 residues long. Germline lookup yields CDR1 SGHTA and CDR2 FQGNSA. The primer mix had 60 Vbeta and 13 Jbeta primers. Generated by immunoSEQ multiplex PCR, the TCRdb table keeps only in-frame clones and is missing some. This table has about 99,000 clones, 60% to 70% appearing once. There are a few counts of this clone. Its antigen is not known. Sequenced sample: PBMCs. The chain has TRBV7-2 and TRBJ2-1; 7 nucleotides match TRBD2. This receptor was identified in a woman in her forties or fifties in good health and CMV-seronegative. The CDR3 region is CASSSSGRYNEQFF. CDR3 nucleotide sequence: TGTGCCAGCAGCAGTAGCGGGCGCTACAATGAGCAGTTCTTC.